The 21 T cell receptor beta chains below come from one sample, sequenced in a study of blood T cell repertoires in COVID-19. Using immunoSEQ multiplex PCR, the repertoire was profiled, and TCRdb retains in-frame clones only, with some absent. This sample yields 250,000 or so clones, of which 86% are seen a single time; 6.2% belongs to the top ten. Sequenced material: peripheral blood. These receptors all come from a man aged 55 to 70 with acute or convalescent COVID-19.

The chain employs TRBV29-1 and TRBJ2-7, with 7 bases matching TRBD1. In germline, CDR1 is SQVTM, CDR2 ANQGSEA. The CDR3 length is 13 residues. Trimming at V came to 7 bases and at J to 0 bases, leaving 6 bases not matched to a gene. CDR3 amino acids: CSGQQGTSYEQYF. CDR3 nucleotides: TGCAGCGGGCAACAGGGGACCTCCTACGAGCAGTACTTC.

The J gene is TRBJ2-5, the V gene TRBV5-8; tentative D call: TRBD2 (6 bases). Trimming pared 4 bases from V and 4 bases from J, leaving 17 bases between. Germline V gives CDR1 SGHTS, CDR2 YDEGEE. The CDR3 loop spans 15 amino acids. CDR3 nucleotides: TGTGCCAGCAGCCCGAGACTAGGAGGGGTAGAGACCCAGTACTTC. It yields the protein CASSPRLGGVETQYF.

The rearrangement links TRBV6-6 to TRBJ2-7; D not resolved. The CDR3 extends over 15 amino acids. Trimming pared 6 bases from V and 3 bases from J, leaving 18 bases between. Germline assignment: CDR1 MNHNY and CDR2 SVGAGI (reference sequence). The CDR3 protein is CASSSPNSLFYEQYF. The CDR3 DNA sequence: TGTGCCAGCAGCTCCCCCAACAGTCTTTTCTACGAGCAGTACTTC.

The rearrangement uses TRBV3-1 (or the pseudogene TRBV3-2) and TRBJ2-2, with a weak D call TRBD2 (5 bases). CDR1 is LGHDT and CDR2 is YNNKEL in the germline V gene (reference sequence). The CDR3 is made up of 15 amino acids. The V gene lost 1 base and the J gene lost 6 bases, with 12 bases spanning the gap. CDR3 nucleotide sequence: TGTGCCAGCAGCCAAGGAGGGAGCGACGCCGGGGAGCTGTTTTTT. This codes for CASSQGGSDAGELFF.

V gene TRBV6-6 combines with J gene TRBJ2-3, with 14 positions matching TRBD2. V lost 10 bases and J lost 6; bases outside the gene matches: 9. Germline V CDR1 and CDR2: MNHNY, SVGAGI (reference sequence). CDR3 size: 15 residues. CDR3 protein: CATTTSGRGADTQYF. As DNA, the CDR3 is TGTGCCACCACGACTAGCGGGAGGGGGGCCGATACGCAGTATTTT.

CDR3 residues: CASSPVSGELFF. CDR3 nucleotide sequence: TGTGCCAGTAGTCCAGTAAGCGGGGAGCTGTTTTTT. The rearrangement uses TRBV19 and TRBJ2-2, with D hard to call. V gave up 5 bases and J gave up 7 bases, with 8 bases separating them. Looked up from germline, CDR1 is LNHDA and CDR2 is SQIVND (reference sequence). This CDR3 is built from 12 residues.

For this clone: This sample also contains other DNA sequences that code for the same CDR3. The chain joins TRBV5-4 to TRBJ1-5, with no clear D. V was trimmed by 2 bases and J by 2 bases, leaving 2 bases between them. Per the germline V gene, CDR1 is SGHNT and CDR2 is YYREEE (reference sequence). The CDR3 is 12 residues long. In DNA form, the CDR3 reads TGTGCCAGCAGCTTCGGCAATCAGCCCCAGCATTTT. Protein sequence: CASSFGNQPQHF.

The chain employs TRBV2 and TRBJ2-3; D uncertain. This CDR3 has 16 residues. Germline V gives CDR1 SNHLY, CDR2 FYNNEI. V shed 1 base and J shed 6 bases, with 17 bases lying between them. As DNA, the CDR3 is TGTGCCAGCAGTGAAGGGCGACTCCCGAGGATCGATACGCAGTATTTT. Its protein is CASSEGRLPRIDTQYF. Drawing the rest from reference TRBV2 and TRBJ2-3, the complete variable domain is EPEVTQTPSHQVTQMGQEVILRCVPISNHLYFYWYRQILGQKVEFLVSFYNNEISEKSEIFDDQFSVERPDGSNFTLKIRSTKLEDSAMYFCASSEGRLPRIDTQYFGPGTRLTVL.

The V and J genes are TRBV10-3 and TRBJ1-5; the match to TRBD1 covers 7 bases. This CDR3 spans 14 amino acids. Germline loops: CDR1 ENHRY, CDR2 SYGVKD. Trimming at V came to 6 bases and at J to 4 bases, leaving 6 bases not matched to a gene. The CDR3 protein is CAIRAETGNQPQHF. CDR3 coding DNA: TGTGCCATCAGGGCGGAGACAGGGAATCAGCCCCAGCATTTT.

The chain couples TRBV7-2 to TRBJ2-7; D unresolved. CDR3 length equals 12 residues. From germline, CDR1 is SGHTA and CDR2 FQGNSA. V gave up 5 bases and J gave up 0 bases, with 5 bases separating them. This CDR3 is CASSPGSYEQYF. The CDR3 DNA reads TGTGCCAGCAGCCCCGGCTCCTACGAGCAGTACTTC.

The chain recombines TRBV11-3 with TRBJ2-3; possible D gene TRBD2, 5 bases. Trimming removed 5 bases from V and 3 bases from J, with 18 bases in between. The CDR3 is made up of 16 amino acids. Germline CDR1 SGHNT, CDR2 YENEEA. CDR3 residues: CASSRSDSPGTDTQYF. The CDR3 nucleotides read TGTGCCAGCAGCCGATCGGACTCCCCTGGGACAGATACGCAGTATTTT.

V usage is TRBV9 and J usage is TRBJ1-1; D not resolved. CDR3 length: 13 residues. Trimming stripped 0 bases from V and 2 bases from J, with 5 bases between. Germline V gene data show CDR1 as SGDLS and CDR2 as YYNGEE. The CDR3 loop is CASSVDINTEAFF. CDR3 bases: TGTGCCAGCAGCGTAGATATAAACACTGAAGCTTTCTTT.

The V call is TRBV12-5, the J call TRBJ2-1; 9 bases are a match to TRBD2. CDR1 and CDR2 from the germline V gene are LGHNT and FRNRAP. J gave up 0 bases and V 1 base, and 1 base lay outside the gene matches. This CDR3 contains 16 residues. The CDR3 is CASGLEAGGSYNEQFF. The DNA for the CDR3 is TGTGCTAGTGGTTTGGAAGCGGGAGGCTCCTACAATGAGCAGTTCTTC.

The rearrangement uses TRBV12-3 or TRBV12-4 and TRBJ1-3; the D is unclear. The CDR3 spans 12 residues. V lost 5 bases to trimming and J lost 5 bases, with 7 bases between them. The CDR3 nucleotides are TGTGCCAGCAGTCAAACACGAAACACCATATATTTT. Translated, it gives CASSQTRNTIYF.

The CDR3 DNA is TGTGCCAGCAGCTTAGGTGGCGGGACCAACTATGGCTACACCTTC. This codes for CASSLGGGTNYGYTF. The chain carries TRBV11-2 and TRBJ1-2, with D possibly matching TRBD1 (5 bases). The CDR3 contains 15 residues. Trimming removed 1 base from V and 2 bases from J, with 11 bases in between. Germline CDR1 and CDR2: SGHAT and FQNNGV.

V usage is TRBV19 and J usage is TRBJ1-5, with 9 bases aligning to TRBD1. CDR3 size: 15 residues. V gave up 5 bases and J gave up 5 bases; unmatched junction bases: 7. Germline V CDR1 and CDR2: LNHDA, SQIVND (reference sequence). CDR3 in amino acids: CASSGVRTGDQPQHF. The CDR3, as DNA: TGTGCCAGTAGTGGTGTCCGGACAGGGGATCAGCCCCAGCATTTT. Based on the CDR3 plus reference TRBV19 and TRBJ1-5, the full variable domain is DGGITQSPKYLFRKEGQNVTLSCEQNLNHDAMYWYRQDPGQGLRLIYYSQIVNDFQKGDIAEGYSVSREKKESFPLTVTSAQKNPTAFYLCASSGVRTGDQPQHFGDGTRLSIL.

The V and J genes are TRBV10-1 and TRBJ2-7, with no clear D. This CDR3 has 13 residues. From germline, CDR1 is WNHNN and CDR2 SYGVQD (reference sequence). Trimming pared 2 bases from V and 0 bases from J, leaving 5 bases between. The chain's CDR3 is CASSEGSSYEQYF. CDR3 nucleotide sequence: TGCGCCAGCAGTGAGGGCAGCTCCTACGAGCAGTACTTC.

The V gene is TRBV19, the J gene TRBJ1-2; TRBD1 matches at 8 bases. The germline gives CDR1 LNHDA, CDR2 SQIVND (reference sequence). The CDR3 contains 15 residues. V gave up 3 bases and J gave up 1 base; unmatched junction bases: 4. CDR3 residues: CASSIPGQGNYGYTF. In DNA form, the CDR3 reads TGTGCCAGTAGTATCCCCGGACAGGGTAACTATGGCTACACCTTC.

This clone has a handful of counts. The CDR3 here is CASSVTSGKAGELFF. CDR3 DNA sequence: TGCGCCAGCAGCGTGACTAGCGGGAAAGCCGGGGAGCTGTTTTTT. This chain connects TRBV10-2 to TRBJ2-2, with 11 bases lining up with TRBD2. The CDR3 contains 15 residues. Per the germline V gene, CDR1 is WSHSY and CDR2 is SAAADI. V dropped 6 bases and J dropped 6; count of bases not matched to a gene: 6.

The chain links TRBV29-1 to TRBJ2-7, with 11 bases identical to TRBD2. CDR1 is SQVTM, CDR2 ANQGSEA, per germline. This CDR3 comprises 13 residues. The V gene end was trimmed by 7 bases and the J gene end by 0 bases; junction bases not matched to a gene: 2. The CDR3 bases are TGCAGCGCGACTAGCGGGGACTCCTACGAGCAGTACTTC. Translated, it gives CSATSGDSYEQYF.

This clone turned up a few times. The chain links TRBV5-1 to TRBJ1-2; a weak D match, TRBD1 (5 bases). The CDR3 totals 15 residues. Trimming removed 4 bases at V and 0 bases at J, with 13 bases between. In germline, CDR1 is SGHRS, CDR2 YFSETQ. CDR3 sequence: CASSPDWGANYGYTF. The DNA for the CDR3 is TGCGCCAGCAGCCCTGATTGGGGCGCTAACTATGGCTACACCTTC.